This T cell receptor (beta chain) comes out of a study of beta chain features in type 1 diabetes. Expressed TCRB transcripts were sequenced because the entire RNA isolate underwent reverse transcription. TCRdb's copy holds only in-frame clones and misses some; the assay was immunoSEQ multiplex PCR. The sample has 200,000 to 250,000 clones, 25% to 30% seen once. This CDR3 is 17 amino acids long. Germline assignment: CDR1 SGHTA and CDR2 FQGNSA. The V end lost 1 base, the J end lost 6 bases, and 21 bases lay between the germline ends. With respect to this clone: Its matching antigen is unknown.

General study findings and limits: In every one of the four CD4+ subsets, TCRB CDR3s were moderately but significantly shorter in Type 1 diabetes patients.

V usage is TRBV7-2 and J usage is TRBJ1-1; D gene uncertain. Source material: central memory CD4+ T cells from blood. The source is a man aged 30 to 45 in good health. CDR3 sequence (DNA): TGTGCCAGCAGCTTAGGTCCTCTACAGCTGAAGGTCCCTGAAGCTTTCTTT. This translates into CASSLGPLQLKVPEAFF.